The subject of this entry is one T cell receptor beta chain. Its antigen is not identified. The entry originates in a study of CXCR3-negative and CXCR3-positive naive CD8 T cells. Turning to the study itself: There were about 140 million TRB reads altogether, and each library had about 1.5 +/- 0.3 million of them.

The naive CD8+ gate required CD45RO-CCR7+CD27+CD95- phenotype. The CDR3 is 12 amino acids. Germline V CDR1 and CDR2: SGHAT, FQNNGV. The TRB cDNA libraries were prepared by 5' RACE with UMI labels. TCRdb reanalyzed the 5' RACE reads and collapses them to one entry per CDR3 protein, without DNA. Found here are about 130,000 distinct CDR3 sequences; the top ten clones hold 0.45% to 0.55%. Broader study findings: It was found that naive subsets had comparable surface CD5, and TCR strength was inferred from TRB CDR3 properties.

Sequencing was carried out using naive CXCR3- CD8+ T cells from blood. Subset specified: CD45RO-CCR7+CD27+CD95- naive CD8+ T cells lacking CXCR3 (TNR3-). The J gene is TRBJ2-3, the V gene TRBV11-2. This sequence was found in a human donor in good health. Some clones in this sample may be carry-over from other donors' samples. The CDR3: CASSSYTDTQYF.